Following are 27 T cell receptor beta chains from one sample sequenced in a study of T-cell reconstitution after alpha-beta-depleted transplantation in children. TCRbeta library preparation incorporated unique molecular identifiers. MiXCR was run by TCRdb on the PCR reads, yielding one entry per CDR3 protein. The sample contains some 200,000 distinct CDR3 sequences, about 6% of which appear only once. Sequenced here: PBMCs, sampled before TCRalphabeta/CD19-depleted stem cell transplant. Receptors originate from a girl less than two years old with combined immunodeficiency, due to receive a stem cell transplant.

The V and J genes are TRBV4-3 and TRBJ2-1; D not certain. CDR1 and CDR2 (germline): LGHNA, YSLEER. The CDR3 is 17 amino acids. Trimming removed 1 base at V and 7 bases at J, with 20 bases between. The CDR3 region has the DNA TGCGCCAGCAGCCAAGTCGCTGCCGCGGTAATTACAAATGAGCAGTTCTTC. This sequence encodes CASSQVAAAVITNEQFF.

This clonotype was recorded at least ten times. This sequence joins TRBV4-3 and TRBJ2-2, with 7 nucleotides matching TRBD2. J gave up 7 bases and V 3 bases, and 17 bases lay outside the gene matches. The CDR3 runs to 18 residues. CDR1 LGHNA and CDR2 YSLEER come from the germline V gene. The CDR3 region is CASSQSLADSSRDGELFF. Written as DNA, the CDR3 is TGCGCCAGCAGCCAGTCCCTAGCGGATTCATCTAGGGACGGGGAGCTGTTTTTT.

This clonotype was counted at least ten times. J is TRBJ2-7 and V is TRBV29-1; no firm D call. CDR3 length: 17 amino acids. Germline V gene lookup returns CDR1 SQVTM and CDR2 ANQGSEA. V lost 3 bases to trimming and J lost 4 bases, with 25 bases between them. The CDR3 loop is CSVDGASSSHTGYEQYF. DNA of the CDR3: TGCAGCGTTGATGGTGCGTCCAGCAGCCACACGGGTTACGAGCAGTACTTC.

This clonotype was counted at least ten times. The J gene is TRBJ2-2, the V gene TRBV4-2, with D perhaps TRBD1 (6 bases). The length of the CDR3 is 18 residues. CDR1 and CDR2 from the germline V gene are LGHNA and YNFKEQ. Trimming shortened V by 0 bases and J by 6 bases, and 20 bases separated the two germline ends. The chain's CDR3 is CASSQEMALVKGAGELFF. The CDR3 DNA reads TGTGCCAGCAGCCAAGAAATGGCGCTAGTTAAGGGGGCCGGGGAGCTGTTTTTT.

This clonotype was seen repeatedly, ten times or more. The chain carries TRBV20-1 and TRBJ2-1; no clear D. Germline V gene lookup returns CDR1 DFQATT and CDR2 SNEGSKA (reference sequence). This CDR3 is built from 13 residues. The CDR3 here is CSATKSNYNEQFF. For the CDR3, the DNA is TGCAGCGCGACCAAGAGTAATTACAATGAGCAGTTCTTC.

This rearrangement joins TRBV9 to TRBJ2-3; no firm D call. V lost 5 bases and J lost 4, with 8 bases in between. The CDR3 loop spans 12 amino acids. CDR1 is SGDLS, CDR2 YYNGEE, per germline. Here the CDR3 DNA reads TGTGCCAGCAGTCCCCCTTCAGATACGCAGTATTTT. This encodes CASSPPSDTQYF.

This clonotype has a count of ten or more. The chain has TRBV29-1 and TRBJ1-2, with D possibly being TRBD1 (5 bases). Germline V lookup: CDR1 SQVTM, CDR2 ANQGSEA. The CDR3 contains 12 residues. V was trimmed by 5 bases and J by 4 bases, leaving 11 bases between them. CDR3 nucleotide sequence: TGCAGCGTTCCCAGGGAGGGCTATGGCTACACCTTC. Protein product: CSVPREGYGYTF.

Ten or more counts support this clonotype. The DNA of the CDR3 is TGTGCCAGCAGCCAAGATTTGATAGGGGACCCCTACGAGCAGTACTTC. Protein product: CASSQDLIGDPYEQYF. The genes are TRBV3-1 and TRBJ2-7; D might be TRBD1 or TRBD2, each matching 5 bases. V was cut by 0 bases and J by 2 bases, with 14 bases left in between. CDR1 is LGHDT, CDR2 YNNKEL, per germline (reference sequence). CDR3 size: 16 residues.

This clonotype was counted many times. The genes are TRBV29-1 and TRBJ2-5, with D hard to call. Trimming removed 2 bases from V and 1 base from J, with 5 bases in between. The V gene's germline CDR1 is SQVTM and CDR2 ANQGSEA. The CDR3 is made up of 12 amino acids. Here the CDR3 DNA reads TGCAGCGTTGAATATCTCCAAGAGACCCAGTACTTC. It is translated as CSVEYLQETQYF.

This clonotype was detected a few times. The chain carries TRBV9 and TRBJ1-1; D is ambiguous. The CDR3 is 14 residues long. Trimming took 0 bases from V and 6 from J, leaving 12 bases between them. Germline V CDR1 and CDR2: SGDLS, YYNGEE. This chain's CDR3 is CASSVGAHGPEAFF. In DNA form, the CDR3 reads TGTGCCAGCAGCGTAGGCGCCCACGGGCCTGAAGCTTTCTTT.

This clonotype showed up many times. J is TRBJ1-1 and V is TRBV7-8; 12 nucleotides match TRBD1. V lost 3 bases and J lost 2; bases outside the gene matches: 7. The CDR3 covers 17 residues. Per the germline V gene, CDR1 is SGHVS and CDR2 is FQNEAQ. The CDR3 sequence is CASSFGTGGETNTEAFF. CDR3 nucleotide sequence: TGTGCCAGCAGCTTCGGGACAGGGGGCGAGACTAACACTGAAGCTTTCTTT. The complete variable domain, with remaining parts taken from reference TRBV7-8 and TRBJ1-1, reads GAGVSQSPRYKVAKRGQDVALRCDPISGHVSLFWYQQALGQGPEFLTYFQNEAQLDKSGLPSDRFFAERPEGSVSTLKIQRTQQEDSAVYLCASSFGTGGETNTEAFFGQGTRLTVV.

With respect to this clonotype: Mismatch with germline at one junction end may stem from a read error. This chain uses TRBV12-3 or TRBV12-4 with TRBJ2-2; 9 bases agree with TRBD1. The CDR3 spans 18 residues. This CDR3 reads CASCFYRGPGPNTGELFF. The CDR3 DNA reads TGTGCCAGCTGTTTCTACAGGGGGCCCGGACCGAACACCGGGGAGCTGTTTTTT.

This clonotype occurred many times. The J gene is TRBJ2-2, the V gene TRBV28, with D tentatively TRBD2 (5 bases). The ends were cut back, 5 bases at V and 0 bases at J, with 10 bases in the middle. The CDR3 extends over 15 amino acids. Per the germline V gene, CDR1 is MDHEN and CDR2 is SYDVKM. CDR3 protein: CASSLGVTNTGELFF. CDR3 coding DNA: TGTGCCAGCAGTCTCGGGGTTACGAACACCGGGGAGCTGTTTTTT.

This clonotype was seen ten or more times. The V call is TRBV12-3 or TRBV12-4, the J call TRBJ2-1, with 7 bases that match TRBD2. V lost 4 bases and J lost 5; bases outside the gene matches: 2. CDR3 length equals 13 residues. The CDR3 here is CASSWGGDNEQFF. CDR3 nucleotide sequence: TGTGCCAGCAGTTGGGGGGGGGACAATGAGCAGTTCTTC.

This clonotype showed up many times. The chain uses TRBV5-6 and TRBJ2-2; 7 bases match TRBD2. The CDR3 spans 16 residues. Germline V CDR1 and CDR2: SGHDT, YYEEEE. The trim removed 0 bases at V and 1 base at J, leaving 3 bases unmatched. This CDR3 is CASSLGLAQNTGELFF. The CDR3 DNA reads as TGTGCCAGCAGCTTGGGACTAGCCCAGAACACCGGGGAGCTGTTTTTT.

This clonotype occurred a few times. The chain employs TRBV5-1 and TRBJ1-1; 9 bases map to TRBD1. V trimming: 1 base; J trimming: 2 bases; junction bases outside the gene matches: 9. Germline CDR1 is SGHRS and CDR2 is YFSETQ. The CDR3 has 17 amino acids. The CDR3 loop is CASSLYRGPGANTEAFF. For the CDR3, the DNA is TGCGCCAGCAGCTTGTACAGGGGGCCGGGAGCTAACACTGAAGCTTTCTTT.

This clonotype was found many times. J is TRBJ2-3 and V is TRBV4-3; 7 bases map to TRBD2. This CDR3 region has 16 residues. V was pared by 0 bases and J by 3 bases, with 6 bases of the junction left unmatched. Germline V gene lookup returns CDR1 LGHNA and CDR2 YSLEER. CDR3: CASSQDGAGGTDTQYF. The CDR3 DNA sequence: TGCGCCAGCAGCCAAGATGGAGCCGGGGGGACAGATACGCAGTATTTT.

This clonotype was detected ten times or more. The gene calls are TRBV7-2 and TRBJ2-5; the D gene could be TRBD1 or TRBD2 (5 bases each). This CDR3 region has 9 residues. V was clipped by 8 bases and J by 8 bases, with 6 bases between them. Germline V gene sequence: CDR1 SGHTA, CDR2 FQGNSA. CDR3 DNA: TGTGCCAGCGGGACCACCCAGTACTTC. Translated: CASGTTQYF.

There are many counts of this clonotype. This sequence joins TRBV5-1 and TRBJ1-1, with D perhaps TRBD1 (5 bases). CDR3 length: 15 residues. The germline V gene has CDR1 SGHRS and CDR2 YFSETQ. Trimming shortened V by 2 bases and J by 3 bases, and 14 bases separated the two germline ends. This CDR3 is CASSFRSGIDTEAFF. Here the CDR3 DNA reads TGCGCCAGCAGCTTTCGGTCAGGGATCGACACTGAAGCTTTCTTT.

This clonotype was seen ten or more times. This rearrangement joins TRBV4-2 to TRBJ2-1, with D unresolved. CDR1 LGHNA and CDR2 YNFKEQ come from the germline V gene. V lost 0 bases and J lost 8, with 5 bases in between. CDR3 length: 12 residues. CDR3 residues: CASSQDGDEQFF. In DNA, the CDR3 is TGTGCCAGCAGCCAAGATGGGGATGAGCAGTTCTTC.

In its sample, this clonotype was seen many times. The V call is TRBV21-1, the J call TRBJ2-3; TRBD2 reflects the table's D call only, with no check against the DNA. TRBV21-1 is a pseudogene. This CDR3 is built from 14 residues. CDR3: CASSKLAGSDTQYF. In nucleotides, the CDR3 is TGTGCCAGCAGCAAATTGGCGGGATCAGATACGCAGTATTTT.

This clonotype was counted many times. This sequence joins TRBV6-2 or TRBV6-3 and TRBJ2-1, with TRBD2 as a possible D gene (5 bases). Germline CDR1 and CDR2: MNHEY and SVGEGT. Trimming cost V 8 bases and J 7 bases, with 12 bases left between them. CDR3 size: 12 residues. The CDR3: CASFTGWNEQFF. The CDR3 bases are TGTGCCAGCTTTACGGGATGGAATGAGCAGTTCTTC.

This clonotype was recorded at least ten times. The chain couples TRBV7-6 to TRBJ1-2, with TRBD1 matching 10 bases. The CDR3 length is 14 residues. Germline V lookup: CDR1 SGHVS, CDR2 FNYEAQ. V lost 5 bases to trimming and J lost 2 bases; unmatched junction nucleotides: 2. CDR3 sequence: CASSPGQGNYGYTF. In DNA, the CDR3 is TGTGCCAGCAGCCCGGGACAGGGGAACTATGGCTACACCTTC. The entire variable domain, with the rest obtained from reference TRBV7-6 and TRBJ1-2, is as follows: GAGVSQSPRYKVTKRGQDVALRCDPISGHVSLYWYRQALGQGPEFLTYFNYEAQQDKSGLPNDRFSAERPEGSISTLTIQRTEQRDSAMYRCASSPGQGNYGYTFGSGTRLTVV.

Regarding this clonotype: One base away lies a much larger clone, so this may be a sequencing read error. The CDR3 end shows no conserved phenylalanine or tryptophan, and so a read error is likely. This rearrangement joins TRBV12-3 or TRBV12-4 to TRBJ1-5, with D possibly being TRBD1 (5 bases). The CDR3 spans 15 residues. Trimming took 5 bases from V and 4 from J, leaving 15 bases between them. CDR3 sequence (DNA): TGTGCCAGCAGTGGTCGGGGCCAGGGAAATCAGCCCCAGCATTCT. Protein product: CASSGRGQGNQPQHS.

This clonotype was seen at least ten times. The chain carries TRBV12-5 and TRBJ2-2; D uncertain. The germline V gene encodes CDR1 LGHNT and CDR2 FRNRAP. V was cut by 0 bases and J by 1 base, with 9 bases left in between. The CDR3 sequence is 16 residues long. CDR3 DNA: TGTGCTAGTGGTTTGGTGTATTCAGGGAACACCGGGGAGCTGTTTTTT. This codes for CASGLVYSGNTGELFF. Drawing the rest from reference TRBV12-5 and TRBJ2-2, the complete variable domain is DARVTQTPRHKVTEMGQEVTMRCQPILGHNTVFWYRQTMMQGLELLAYFRNRAPLDDSGMPKDRFSAEMPDATLATLKIQPSEPRDSAVYFCASGLVYSGNTGELFFGEGSRLTVL.

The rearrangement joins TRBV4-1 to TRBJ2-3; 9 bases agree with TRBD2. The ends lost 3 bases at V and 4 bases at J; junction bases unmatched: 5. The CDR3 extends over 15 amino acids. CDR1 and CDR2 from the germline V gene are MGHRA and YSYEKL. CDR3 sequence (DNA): TGCGCCAGCAGCCAGGGCGGGGGGGTCCCAGATACGCAGTATTTT. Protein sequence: CASSQGGGVPDTQYF.

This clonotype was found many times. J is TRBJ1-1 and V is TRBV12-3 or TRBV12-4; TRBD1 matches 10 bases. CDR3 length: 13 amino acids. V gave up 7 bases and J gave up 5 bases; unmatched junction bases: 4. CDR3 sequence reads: CASTRQGATEAFF. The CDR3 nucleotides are TGTGCCAGCACTCGACAGGGGGCGACTGAAGCTTTCTTT.